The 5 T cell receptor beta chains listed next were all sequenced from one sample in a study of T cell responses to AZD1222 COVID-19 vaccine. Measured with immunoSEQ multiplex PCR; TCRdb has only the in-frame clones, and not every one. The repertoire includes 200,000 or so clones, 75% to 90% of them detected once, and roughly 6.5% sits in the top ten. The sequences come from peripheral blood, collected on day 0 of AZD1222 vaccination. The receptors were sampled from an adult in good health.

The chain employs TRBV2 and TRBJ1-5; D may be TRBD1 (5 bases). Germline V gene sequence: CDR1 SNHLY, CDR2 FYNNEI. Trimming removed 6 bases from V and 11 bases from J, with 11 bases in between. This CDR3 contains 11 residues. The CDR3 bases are TGTGCCAGCAGGGGGGGGTTAGCCCAGCATTTT. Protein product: CASRGGLAQHF.

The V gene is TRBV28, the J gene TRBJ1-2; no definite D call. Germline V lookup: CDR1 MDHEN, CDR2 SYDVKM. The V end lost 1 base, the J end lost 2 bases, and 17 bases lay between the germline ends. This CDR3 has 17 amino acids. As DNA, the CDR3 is TGTGCCAGCAGTTTATCGCAGGAGGGTTATTCCAACTATGGCTACACCTTC. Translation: CASSLSQEGYSNYGYTF.

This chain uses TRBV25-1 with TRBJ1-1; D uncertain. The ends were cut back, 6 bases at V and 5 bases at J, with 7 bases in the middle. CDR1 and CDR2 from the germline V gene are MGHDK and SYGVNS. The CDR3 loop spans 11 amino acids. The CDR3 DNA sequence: TGTGCCAGCAGGGGCGAGACTGAAGCTTTCTTT. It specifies CASRGETEAFF.

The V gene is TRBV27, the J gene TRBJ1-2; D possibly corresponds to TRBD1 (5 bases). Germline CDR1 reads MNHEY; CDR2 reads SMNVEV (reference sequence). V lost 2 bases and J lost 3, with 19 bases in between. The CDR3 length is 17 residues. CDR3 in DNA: TGTGCCAGCAGTTTAATTGGTCAGGGCCGTGGGGACTATGGCTACACCTTC. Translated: CASSLIGQGRGDYGYTF.

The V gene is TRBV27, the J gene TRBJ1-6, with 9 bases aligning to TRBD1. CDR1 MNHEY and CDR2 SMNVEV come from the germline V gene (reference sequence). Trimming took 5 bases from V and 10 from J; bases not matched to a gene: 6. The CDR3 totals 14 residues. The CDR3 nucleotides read TGTGCCAGCAGTCCGGACAGGGGTGGGTCACCCCTCCACTTT. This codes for CASSPDRGGSPLHF.